This TCR beta chain is drawn from a study of cytomegalovirus exposure and HLA in healthy donors (dated 2017 in TCRdb). At the level of the whole study: According to an earlier analysis of a few hundred of the donors, 150 million to 200 million T cells yielded some 110 million unique TCR beta sequences and roughly 280 Gb of sequence data. The study aimed to test whether signatures of past pathogen exposure could be identified by cataloging public T cell receptors. A later genetic analysis used genome-wide SNP genotypes for about 60% of the roughly 670 donors, treating that subset as a discovery cohort. To predict cytomegalovirus infection status, the study combined high-throughput TCR immunosequencing, statistical association of individual TCRs with disease status, and machine learning. Donor age, sex, ethnicity and CMV serostatus were collected together with the repertoire data. The study profiled the T cell repertoires of under 700 subjects by immunosequencing and related them to cytomegalovirus serostatus. Across around 400 genotyped donors of the cohort, an average of about 220,000 unique TCR beta nucleotide sequences per donor were sequenced, and approximately 17% of those sequences were non-productive. Rather than using new phenotypic data, the later analysis identified candidate immune exposures from TCR beta sequences and from how often those sequences occurred across donors. To decide whether each TCR beta V gene segment behaved as functional or pseudogenic, an earlier analysis of some 540 of the donors relied on high-throughput TCR beta sequencing. A separate validation cohort of more than 100 different subjects was used in addition to the approximately 700-subject first cohort. About 320 gigabases of sequencing data and tens of millions of unique TCR sequences were included in an early release covering about 600 HLA-typed donors. Every repertoire in the discovery cohort had been generated on one and the same sequencing platform. A handful of DR-DQ haplotypes were handled as single units for association and clustering because linkage in the cohort was strong. A later analysis re-analyzed previously published TCR beta repertoires from roughly 690 donors and added high-resolution HLA genotyping to study TCR occurrence patterns. HLA typing included class I and class II loci at four-digit resolution. The genetic ancestry cluster associated with self-reported Caucasian donors included 81% of the approximately 410 genotyped donors. Typing coverage varied by locus: roughly 620-630 donors for A, B, C, DRB1 and DQB1; roughly 500 for DQA1; 600 to 610 for DPA1; 450 to 480 for DPB1. The full study reports these points: V-gene and J-gene trimming of TCR beta chains was associated with a missense DCLRE1C variant in a later genetic analysis, and the association was replicated in an independent cohort. The only immune exposure information available for the cohort was CMV serostatus. In a later analysis, about 16,000 TCR beta sequences were associated with specific HLA alleles at a false discovery rate of 0.05. A further reported finding was that TCR beta sequences accurately predicted the HLA-A and HLA-B alleles for most subjects in the first cohort. Across donors, most TCR sequences were observed very rarely, whereas some public TCRs were present in many individuals. According to a later analysis, TCR association rates differed among HLA loci, with DRB1 alleles showing the most associated TCRs and HLA-C alleles showing the fewest. The cohort was sequenced for TCR beta chains only, and without alpha or paired-chain data the features that could be detected were limited. A later genetic analysis reported fewer N-insertions in productive TCRs among donors in an Asian-associated ancestry cluster than the roughly 700-donor mean. A total of some 180 TCR beta chains were listed by the study as associated with cytomegalovirus. In a later analysis, HLA-associated TCR beta chains were found to be more clonally expanded and to have lower generation probabilities than equally common non-associated chains. When HLA alleles, especially DR and DQ, strongly co-occurred, attributing TCR associations to individual alleles was difficult. In vitro tests confirmed that a few of the cytomegalovirus-associated TCR beta chains recognize cytomegalovirus antigens. The classifier was reported to diagnose cytomegalovirus status with high specificity and sensitivity in both the original cohort and the validation cohort. According to the authors, the approach could potentially be generalized to other disease states and immunological phenotypes. According to a later analysis, most CMV-associated TCR beta chains appeared to be HLA-restricted, and the HLA associations seemed to be driven largely by CMV exposure. Because HLA typing was missing for some donors at each locus, association tests included only the typed subset. The presence/absence analyses assumed that sequencing depth was roughly uniform across donors, and that assumption may not be true. A later analysis reported that several top co-occurrence clusters appeared linked to parvovirus B19, influenza, CMV and Epstein-Barr virus. Some IMGT-functional V segments, including TRBV6-2 and TRBV6-3, could not be distinguished by the 87-base-pair reads and were therefore excluded. A cluster of highly shared sequence variants was judged likely to be a technical artifact of the sequencing pipeline. Linkage disequilibrium might explain the correlated functional status among segregating V segments, but an unknown experimental factor could not be ruled out. In an earlier analysis of about 600 of the donors, most TCR beta V segments appeared in productive rearrangements about 87% or about 30% of the time, broadly matching IMGT annotations. About 17 rarely observed V segments, including chromosome 9 orphons, were excluded from the earlier analysis of almost 600 of the donors because counts were too low.

Concerning this clone itself: No antigen is known for it. The sample holds no much larger clone one base away, and base qualities are not on file.

The cohort consisted of approximately 670 healthy bone marrow donors. All cohort members were sampled while nominally healthy, although unrecorded immune exposures were likely present. The donor was CMV seronegative and belonged to the group of 352 seronegative cohort members. A peripheral blood sample was provided by each donor, and peripheral blood mononuclear cells were used for TCR beta sequencing. Genomic DNA was extracted from the blood cell samples with the Qiagen DNeasy Blood Extraction Kit. The method was the immunoSEQ multiplex PCR assay. For the multiplex PCR, a mixture combining 60 forward primers for TCR Vbeta segments and 13 reverse primers for TCR Jbeta segments was used. Amplification of the CDR3 region of rearranged TCR beta genes was performed with a multiplex PCR assay on genomic DNA. Amplified TCR beta libraries were sequenced as 87-base-pair reads on the Illumina HiSeq System. As for the authors' bioinformatics: A later analysis counted about 80 million unique TCR beta chains across the 640 or so repertoires, and some 12 million of these chains were shared by at least two donors. A nearest-neighbor algorithm error-corrected the raw reads and collapsed the reads into unique sequences, merging closely related sequences to remove PCR and sequencing errors. CDR3 sequences were aligned to IMGT reference sequences to assign V, D and J gene segments. For a sequence to be retained, a match of at least six nucleotides to both a V gene segment and a J gene segment was required. Rearrangements were called productive when the CDR3 lacked stop codons and stayed in frame with V and J; all others were non-productive. CDR3 was defined by IMGT convention, running from the second conserved V-encoded cysteine to the conserved J-encoded phenylalanine. In an earlier analysis of more than 550 of the donors, sequences lacking an unambiguous match to a single V gene segment were excluded. In an earlier analysis of 450 to 750 of the donors, a V segment was called functional when productive rearrangements were above 56.7%, and segregating when the standard deviation between donors exceeded 5%. A statistical classification framework was developed to diagnose cytomegalovirus status using the catalog of TCR beta chain sequences. In a later analysis, V and J genes were assigned by comparing TCR nucleotide sequences against IMGT/GENE-DB human TR gene sequences. The TCRdist pipeline was used in a later analysis to assign CDR3 sequences and most-parsimonious VDJ recombination scenarios. In a later analysis, every TCR beta chain was defined by the combination of its CDR3 amino acid sequence and its V-gene family, and reads without a unique V-gene family were dropped. As a way to deal with suspected cross-contamination and a sequencing artifact, a later analysis dropped 640 or so nucleotide sequences that were highly shared and had low generation probability. In a later analysis, a clonal expansion index was calculated for each public chain from normalized within-repertoire ranks of inferred template counts. In a later analysis, generation probabilities were computed using a VDJ recombination model fitted to out-of-frame rearrangements, and the results were checked against IGoR. In a later analysis, hypergeometric tests were used to score TCR-TCR, TCR-HLA and TCR-CMV co-occurrence, with a repertoire-size bias correction applied to TCR pairs. False discovery rates were estimated in a later analysis by permuting HLA or CMV assignments 20 times. In a later analysis, co-occurring TCRs were grouped using DBSCAN, and TCRdist sequence similarity was added for clustering within HLA-allele-positive subsets. Repertoires with fewer than 30,000 or more than 120,000 public chains were left out of co-occurrence clustering, as were a handful of repertoires with anomalous nucleotide sharing. Not all clones reach the TCRdb copy of this immuneACCESS table, which keeps in-frame sequences only. Checked studies attribute under half of the gap to unresolved V genes and leave the rest unexplained. D and trimming were read from the DNA, whereas the V and J calls and clone size are those reported in that table. Across this sample there are some 150,000 clones, with around four fifths seen only once. In total, the top ten clones hold 1.5% of the sample.

CDR1 is given as LNHDA and CDR2 as SQIVND, both from the germline V gene (reference sequence). Trimming takes 5 bases off V and 5 bases off J; junction bases not matched to a gene: 7. The CDR3 runs 15 amino acids, cysteine and phenylalanine included. The only DNA kept is the CDR3, 45 bases in frame from the first base. The receptor's source is a man between 40 and 49 years old in good health and CMV-seronegative. The chain is assembled from TRBV19 and TRBJ1-4; TRBD1 matches 8 bases in the middle. The sample taken for sequencing was PBMCs. CDR3 sequence: CASSRGQGLNEKLFF. The nucleotide sequence reads TGTGCCAGTAGTCGCGGACAGGGTCTAAATGAAAAACTGTTTTTT.